This T cell receptor beta chain was retrieved from a study of T-cell memory formation after mild COVID-19. Study conclusions and caveats: CD4+ contracting clones were found mainly in CM and EM, and CD8+ ones in EMRA. Pre-infection memory carried some responding clones, suggesting that cross-reactive memory joined. A balance of CD4 and CD8 characterized clones contracting day 15 to 85, whereas later expanders leaned CD4+. There was no confirmation that second-wave clones peaking on day 37 were SARS-CoV-2 specific.

Germline V gene lookup returns CDR1 MDHEN and CDR2 SYDVKM. V was pared by 5 bases and J by 3 bases, with 5 bases between. This CDR3 is 12 amino acids long. Note on this clonotype: The target antigen is unknown.

MiXCR was run by TCRdb on the 5' RACE reads, yielding one entry per CDR3 protein. The sample has under 300,000 distinct CDR3 sequences; roughly 9.4% are singletons. The TCR comes from a man between 18 and 29 years old who had mild COVID-19 (a few samples of this study predate the infection). Cell type and time point are not known. The sample taken for sequencing was PBMCs or a T cell subset sorted from them (not recorded which). This chain uses TRBV28 with TRBJ1-5; D gene ambiguous. The CDR3 loop is CASSATNQPQHF. Here the CDR3 DNA reads TGTGCCAGCAGTGCCACCAATCAGCCCCAGCATTTT. The full variable domain, with the rest looked up from reference TRBV28 and TRBJ1-5, is DVKVTQSSRYLVKRTGEKVFLECVQDMDHENMFWYRQDPGLGLRLIYFSYDVKMKEKGDIPEGYSVSREKKERFSLILESASTNQTSMYLCASSATNQPQHFGDGTRLSIL.